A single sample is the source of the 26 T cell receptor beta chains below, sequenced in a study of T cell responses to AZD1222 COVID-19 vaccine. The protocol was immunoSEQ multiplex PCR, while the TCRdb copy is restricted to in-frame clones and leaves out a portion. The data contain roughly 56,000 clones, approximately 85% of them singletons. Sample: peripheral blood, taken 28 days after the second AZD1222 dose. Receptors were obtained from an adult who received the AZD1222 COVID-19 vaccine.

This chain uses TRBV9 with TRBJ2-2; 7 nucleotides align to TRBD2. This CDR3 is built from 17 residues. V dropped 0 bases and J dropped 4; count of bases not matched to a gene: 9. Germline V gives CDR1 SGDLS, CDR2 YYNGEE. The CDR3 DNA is TGTGCCAGCAGCGTAGGTGGTGCGGGAGCGGGCACCGGGGAGCTGTTTTTT. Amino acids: CASSVGGAGAGTGELFF.

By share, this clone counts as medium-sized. The CDR3 DNA reads TGTGCCAGCAGCCAAGCGGGGCTCGGGTCCCACGAGCAGTACTTC. As protein: CASSQAGLGSHEQYF. V is TRBV3-1 (or the pseudogene TRBV3-2) and J is TRBJ2-7; TRBD1 or TRBD2 may be the D gene (5 bases each). Germline loops: CDR1 LGHDT, CDR2 YNNKEL (reference sequence). The CDR3 totals 15 residues. With 1 base removed from V and 5 bases from J, the gap between germline ends came to 15 bases.

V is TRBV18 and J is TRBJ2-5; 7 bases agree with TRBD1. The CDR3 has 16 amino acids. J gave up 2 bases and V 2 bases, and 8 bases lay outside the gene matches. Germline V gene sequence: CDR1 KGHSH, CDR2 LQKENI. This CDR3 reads CASSPFYPGQQETQYF. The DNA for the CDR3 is TGTGCCAGCTCACCATTTTATCCGGGACAGCAAGAGACCCAGTACTTC.

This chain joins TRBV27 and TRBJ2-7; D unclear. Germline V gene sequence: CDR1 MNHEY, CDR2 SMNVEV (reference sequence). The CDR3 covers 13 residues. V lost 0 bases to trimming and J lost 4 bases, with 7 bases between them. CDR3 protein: CASSLSLGYEQYF. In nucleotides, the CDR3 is TGTGCCAGCAGTTTATCGCTCGGTTACGAGCAGTACTTC.

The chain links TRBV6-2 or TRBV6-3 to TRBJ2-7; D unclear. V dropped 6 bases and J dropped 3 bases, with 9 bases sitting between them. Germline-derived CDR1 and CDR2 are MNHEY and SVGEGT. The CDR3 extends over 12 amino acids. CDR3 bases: TGTGCCAGCAGCTCCGTGAGCTACGAGCAGTACTTC. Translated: CASSSVSYEQYF.

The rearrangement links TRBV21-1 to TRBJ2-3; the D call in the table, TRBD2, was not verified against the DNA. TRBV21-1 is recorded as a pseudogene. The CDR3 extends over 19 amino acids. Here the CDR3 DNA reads TGTGCCAGCAGCAAAGAAGGGACCGGGGCTAGCGGACTAACAGATACGCAGTATTTT. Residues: CASSKEGTGASGLTDTQYF.

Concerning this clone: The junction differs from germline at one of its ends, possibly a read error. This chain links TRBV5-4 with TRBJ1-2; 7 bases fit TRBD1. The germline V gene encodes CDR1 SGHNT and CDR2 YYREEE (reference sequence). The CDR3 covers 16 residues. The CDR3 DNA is TGTGCCAGCAGCCAAGGCCAGGGACAGTCTGCCTTCGGTGGGGCCTTC. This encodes CASSQGQGQSAFGGAF. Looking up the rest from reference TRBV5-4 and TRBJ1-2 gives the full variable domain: ETGVTQSPTHLIKTRGQQVTLRCSSQSGHNTVSWYQQALGQGPQFIFQYYREEENGRGNFPPRFSGLQFPNYSSELNVNALELDDSALYLCASSQGQGQSAFGGAFGSGTRLTVV.

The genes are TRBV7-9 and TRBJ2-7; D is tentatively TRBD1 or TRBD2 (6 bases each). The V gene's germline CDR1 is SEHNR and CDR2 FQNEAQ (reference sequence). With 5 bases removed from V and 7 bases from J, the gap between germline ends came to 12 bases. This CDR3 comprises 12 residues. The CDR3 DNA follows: TGTGCCAGCAGCCGGGGGACACCGGAGCAGTACTTC. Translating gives CASSRGTPEQYF.

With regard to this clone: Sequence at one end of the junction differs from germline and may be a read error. CDR3 nucleotide sequence: TGCGCCAGCAGTCAAGCGACAGGTCTCTACGAGCAGTACTTC. This codes for CASSQATGLYEQYF. This chain connects TRBV4-1 to TRBJ2-7, with D tentatively TRBD1 (6 bases). This CDR3 region has 14 residues. Per germline, CDR1 MGHRA and CDR2 YSYEKL.

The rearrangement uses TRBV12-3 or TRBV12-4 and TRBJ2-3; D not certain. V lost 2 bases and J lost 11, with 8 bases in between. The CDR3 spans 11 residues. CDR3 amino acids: CASSLPPKQYF. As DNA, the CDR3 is TGTGCCAGCAGTTTACCCCCCAAGCAGTATTTT.

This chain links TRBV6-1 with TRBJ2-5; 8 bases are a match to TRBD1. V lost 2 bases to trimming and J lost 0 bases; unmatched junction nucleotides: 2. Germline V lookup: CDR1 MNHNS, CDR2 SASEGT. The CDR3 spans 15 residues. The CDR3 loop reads CASSENRGNQETQYF. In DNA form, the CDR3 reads TGTGCCAGCAGTGAAAACAGGGGGAACCAAGAGACCCAGTACTTC.

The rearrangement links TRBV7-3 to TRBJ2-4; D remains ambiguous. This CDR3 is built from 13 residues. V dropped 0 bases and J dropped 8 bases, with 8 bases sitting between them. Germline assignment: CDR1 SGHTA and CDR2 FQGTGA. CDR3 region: CASSLTIGDIQYF. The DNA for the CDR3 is TGTGCCAGCAGCTTAACTATAGGAGACATTCAGTACTTC.

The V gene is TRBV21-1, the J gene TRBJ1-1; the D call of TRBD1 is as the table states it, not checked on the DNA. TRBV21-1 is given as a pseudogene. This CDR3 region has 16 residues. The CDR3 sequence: CASSLLRTGGGTEAFF. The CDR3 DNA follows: TGTGCCAGCAGCCTTCTCAGGACAGGGGGCGGCACTGAAGCTTTCTTT.

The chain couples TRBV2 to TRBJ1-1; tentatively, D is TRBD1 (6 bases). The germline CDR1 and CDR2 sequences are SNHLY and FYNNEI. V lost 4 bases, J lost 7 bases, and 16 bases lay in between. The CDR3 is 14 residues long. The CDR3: CASSGTAGWIEAFF. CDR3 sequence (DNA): TGTGCCAGCAGTGGGACAGCAGGATGGATTGAAGCTTTCTTT.

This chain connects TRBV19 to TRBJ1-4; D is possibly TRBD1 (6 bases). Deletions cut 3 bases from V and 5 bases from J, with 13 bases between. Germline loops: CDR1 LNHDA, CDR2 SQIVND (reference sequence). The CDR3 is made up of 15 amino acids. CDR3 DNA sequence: TGTGCCAGTAGTATCAGGGGTCTACCGAATGAAAAACTGTTTTTT. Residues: CASSIRGLPNEKLFF.

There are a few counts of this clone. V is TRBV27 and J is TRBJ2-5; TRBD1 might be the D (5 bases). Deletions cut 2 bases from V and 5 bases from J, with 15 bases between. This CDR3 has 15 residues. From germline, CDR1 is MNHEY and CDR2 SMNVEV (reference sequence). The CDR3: CASSLGGQGSETQYF. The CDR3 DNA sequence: TGTGCCAGCAGTTTAGGTGGGCAGGGATCGGAGACCCAGTACTTC.

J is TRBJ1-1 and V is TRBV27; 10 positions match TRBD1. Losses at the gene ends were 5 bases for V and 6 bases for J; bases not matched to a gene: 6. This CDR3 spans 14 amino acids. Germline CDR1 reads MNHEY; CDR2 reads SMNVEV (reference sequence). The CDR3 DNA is TGTGCCAGCAGTACCACCGGGACAGGGGCTGAAGCTTTCTTT. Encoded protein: CASSTTGTGAEAFF.

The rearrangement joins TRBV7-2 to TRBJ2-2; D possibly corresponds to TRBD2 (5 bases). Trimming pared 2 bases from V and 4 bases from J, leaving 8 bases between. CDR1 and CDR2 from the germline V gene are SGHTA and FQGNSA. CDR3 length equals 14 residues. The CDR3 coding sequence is TGTGCCAGCAGCTTAATCCGGGGCACCGGGGAGCTGTTTTTT. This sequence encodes CASSLIRGTGELFF.

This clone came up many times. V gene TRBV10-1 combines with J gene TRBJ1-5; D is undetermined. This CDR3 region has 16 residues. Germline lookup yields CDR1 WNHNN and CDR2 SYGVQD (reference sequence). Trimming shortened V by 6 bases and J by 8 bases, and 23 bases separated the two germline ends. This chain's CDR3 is CASSQRKRAVGKPQHF. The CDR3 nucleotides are TGCGCCAGCAGCCAGAGAAAGAGGGCAGTTGGCAAGCCCCAGCATTTT.

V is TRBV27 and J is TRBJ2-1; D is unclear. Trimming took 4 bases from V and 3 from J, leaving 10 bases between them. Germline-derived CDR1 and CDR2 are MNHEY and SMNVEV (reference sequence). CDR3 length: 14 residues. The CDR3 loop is CASSSGRNYNEQFF. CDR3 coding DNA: TGTGCCAGCAGTTCCGGACGGAACTACAATGAGCAGTTCTTC.

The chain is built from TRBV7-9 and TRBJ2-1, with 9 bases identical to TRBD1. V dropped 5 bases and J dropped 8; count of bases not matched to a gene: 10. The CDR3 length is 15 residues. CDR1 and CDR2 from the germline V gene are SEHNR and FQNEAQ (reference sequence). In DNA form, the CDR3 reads TGTGCCAGCAGCGCTCCGGGACAGGGTGTAGATGAGCAGTTCTTC. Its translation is CASSAPGQGVDEQFF.

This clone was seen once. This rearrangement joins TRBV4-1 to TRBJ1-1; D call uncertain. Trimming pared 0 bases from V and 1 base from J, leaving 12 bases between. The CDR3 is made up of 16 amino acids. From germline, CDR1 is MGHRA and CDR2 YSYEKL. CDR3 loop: CASSQDVVGRNTEAFF. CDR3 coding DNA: TGCGCCAGCAGCCAAGATGTGGTTGGCAGGAACACTGAAGCTTTCTTT.

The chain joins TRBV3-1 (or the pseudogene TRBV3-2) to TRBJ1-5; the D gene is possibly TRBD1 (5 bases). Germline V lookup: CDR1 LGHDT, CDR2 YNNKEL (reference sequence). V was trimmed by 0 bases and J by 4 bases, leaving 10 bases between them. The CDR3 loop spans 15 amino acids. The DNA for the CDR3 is TGTGCCAGCAGCCAAGATTGGGGGGAAAATCAGCCCCAGCATTTT. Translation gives CASSQDWGENQPQHF.

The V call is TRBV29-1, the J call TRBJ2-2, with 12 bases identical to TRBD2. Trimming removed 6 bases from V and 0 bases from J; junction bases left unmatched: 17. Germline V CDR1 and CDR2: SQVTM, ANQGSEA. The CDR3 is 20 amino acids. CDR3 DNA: TGCAGCGTAAAAACTGGGCTAGCGGGAGGGCGGCGATCGAACACCGGGGAGCTGTTTTTT. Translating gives CSVKTGLAGGRRSNTGELFF.

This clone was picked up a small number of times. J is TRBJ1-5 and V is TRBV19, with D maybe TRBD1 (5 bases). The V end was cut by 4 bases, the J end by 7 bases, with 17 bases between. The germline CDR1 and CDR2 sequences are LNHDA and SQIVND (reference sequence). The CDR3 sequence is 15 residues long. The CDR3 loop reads CASSNWERGGQPQHF. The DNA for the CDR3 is TGTGCCAGTAGTAACTGGGAGAGGGGAGGCCAGCCCCAGCATTTT.

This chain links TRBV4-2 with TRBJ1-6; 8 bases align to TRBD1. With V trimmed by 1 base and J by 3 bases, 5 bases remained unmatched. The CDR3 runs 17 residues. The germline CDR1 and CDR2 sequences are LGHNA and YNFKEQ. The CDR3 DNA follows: TGTGCCAGCAGCCAAGGTGGGACAGGCTTCTATAATTCACCCCTCCACTTT. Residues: CASSQGGTGFYNSPLHF.